The T cell receptor (beta chain) described here comes from a study of shared clonotypes between healthy human individuals. Generated by immunoSEQ multiplex PCR, the TCRdb table keeps only in-frame clones and is missing some. The table includes roughly 760,000 clones, approximately 74% detected once. The CDR3 totals 17 residues. Trimming took off 4 bases at V and 3 bases at J, with 22 bases between the two ends. CDR1 and CDR2 (germline): SGHRS, YFSETQ. The sequence came from a woman aged 25-40 years in good health. Sequenced sample: memory CD4+ T cells sorted from blood. The subset denotes: CD45RA-negative fraction. The J gene is TRBJ2-5, the V gene TRBV5-1, with D perhaps TRBD2 (7 bases). The CDR3: CASSRLGGAGGKETQYF. The CDR3 coding sequence is TGCGCCAGCAGCAGATTAGGGGGGGCCGGCGGGAAAGAGACCCAGTACTTC.